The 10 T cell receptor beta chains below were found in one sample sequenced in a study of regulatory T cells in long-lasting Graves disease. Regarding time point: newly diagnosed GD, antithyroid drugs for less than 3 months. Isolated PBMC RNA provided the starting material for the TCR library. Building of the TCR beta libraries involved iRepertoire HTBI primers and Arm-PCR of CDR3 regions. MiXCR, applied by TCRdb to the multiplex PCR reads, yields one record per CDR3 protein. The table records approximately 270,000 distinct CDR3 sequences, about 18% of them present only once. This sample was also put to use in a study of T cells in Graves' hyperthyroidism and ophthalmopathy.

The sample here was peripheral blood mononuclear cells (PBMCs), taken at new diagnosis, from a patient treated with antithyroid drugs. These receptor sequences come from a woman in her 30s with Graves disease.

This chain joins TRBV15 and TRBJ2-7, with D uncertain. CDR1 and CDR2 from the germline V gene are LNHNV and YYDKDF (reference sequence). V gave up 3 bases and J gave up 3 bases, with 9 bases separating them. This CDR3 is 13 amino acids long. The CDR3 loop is CATSSSNSYEQYF. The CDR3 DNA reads TGTGCCACCAGCAGTAGTAACAGCTACGAGCAGTACTTC.

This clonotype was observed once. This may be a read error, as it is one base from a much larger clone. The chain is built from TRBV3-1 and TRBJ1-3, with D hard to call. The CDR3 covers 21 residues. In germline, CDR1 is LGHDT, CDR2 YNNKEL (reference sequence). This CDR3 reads CASSQNSRPGLYSTSGTTIYF. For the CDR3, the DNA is TGTGCCAGCAGCCAGAACTCACGGCCCGGGCTATACTCCACCTCTGGAACCACCATATATTTT.

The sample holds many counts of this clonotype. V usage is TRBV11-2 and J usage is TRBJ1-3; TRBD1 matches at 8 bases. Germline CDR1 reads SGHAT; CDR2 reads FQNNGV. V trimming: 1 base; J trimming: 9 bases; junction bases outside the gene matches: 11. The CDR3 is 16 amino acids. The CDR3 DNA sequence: TGTGCCAGCAGCTTAGCCCAGGGGGCTCCCGGGGGCACCATATATTTT. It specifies CASSLAQGAPGGTIYF.

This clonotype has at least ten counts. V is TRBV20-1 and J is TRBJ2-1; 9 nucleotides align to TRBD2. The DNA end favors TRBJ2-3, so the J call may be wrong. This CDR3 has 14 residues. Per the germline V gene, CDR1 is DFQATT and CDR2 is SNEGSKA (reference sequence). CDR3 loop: CSAWTSVVVDTQYF. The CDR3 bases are TGCAGTGCTTGGACTAGCGTGGTGGTAGATACGCAGTATTTT.

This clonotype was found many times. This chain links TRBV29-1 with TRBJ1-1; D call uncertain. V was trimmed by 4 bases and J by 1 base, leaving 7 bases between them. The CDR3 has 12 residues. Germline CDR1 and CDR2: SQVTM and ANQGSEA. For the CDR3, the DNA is TGCAGCGTTGTCTGGGGGAACACTGAAGCTTTCTTT. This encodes CSVVWGNTEAFF.

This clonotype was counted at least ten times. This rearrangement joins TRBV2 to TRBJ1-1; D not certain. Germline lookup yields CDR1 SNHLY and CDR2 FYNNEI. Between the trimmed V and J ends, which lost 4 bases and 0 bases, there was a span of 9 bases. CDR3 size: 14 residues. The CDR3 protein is CASSGRRLNTEAFF. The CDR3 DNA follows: TGTGCCAGCAGTGGAAGGCGGTTGAACACTGAAGCTTTCTTT. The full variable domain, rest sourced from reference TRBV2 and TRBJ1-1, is EPEVTQTPSHQVTQMGQEVILRCVPISNHLYFYWYRQILGQKVEFLVSFYNNEISEKSEIFDDQFSVERPDGSNFTLKIRSTKLEDSAMYFCASSGRRLNTEAFFGQGTRLTVV.

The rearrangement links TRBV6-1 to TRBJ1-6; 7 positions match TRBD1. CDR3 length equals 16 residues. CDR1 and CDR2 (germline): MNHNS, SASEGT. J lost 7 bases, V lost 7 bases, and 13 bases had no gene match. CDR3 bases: TGTGCCAGCACGATTCGACAGGGTGGGTTAAATTCACCCCTCCACTTT. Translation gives CASTIRQGGLNSPLHF.

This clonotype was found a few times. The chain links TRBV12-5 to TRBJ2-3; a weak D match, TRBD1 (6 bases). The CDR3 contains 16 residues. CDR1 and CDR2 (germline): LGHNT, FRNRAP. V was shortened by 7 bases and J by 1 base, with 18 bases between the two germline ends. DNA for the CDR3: TGTGCTAGTGCTCCAGGGGCCTTCAGGGGCACAGATACGCAGTATTTT. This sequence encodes CASAPGAFRGTDTQYF.

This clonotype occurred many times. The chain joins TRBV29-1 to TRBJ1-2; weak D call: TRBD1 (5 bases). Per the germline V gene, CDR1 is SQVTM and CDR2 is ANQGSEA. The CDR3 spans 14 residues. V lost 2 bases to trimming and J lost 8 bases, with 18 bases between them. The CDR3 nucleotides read TGCAGCGTTGAAACGGGGCGTACCTCAGGCGGCTACACCTTC. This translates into CSVETGRTSGGYTF.

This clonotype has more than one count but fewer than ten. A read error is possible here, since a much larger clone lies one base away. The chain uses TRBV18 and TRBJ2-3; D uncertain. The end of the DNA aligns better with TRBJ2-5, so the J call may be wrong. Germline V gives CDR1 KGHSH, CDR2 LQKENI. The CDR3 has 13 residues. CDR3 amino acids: CASSPQPGETQYF. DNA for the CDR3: TGTGCCAGCTCACCACAACCTGGGGAGACCCAGTACTTC.